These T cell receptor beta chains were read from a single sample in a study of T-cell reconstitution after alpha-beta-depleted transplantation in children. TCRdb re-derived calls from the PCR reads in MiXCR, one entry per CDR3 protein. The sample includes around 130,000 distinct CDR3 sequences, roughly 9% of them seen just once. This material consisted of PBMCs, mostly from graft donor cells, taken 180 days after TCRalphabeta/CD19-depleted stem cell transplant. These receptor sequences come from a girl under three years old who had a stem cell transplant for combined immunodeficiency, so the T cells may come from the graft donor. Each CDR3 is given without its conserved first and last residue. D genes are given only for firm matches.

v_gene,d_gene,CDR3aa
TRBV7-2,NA,ASSLGSGANVLT
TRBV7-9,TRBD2,ASNPTSWESGELF
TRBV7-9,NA,ASSSGRTNTGELF
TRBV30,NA,AWSALYEQY
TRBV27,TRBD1,ASSFFRDRVIREQF
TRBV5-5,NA,ASSLGRGTDTQY
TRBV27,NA,ASHAPPGQGVLAGVRQY
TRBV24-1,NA,ATSDPGGDTQY
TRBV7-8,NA,ASSLGSSDTQY
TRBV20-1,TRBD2,SARGLAGAEQF
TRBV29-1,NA,SVEREGAGSYNEQF
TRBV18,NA,ASSPLQGSMDEQY
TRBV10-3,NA,AISESRSNQPQH
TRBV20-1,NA,SVQSWEAKNIQY
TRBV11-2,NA,ASSPSWLEGTNEQF
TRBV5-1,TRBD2,ASRRGGRGSYEQY
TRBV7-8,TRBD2,ASSLEAGAYEQY
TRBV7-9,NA,ASSSTTGSYEQY
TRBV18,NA,ASSPPTSSYNEQF
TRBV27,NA,ASSWDWEKTQY
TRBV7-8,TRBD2,ASSLGTSRINEQF
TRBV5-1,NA,ASSLEAGRNQPQH
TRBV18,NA,ASSPTSLGSYEQY
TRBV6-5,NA,ASSYYSDTREDTQY
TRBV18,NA,ASSQRGNTGELF
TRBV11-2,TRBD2,ASSLVGLAGGGTDTQY
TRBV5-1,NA,ASSLRSLNTEAF
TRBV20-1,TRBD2,SASSSGRAHEQY
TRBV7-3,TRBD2,ASSPAPGLAYEQY
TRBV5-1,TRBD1,ASSLTGTGDYEQY
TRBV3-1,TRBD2,ASSLGTSGRAVDEQY
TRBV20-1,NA,SASGPQGTIY
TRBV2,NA,ASSDRHSGNTIY
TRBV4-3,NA,ASSRGGGSTEAF
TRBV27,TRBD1,ASSLSGQGGGYT
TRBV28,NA,ASSWFQGNGYT
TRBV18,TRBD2,ASSPRTSGTTGELF
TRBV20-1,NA,GAPGEGLETQY
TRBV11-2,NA,ASSLEIYNEQF
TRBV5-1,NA,ASSSFQGANVLT
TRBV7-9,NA,ASSLDRSIYGYT
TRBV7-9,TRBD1,ASSLGQDSSYEQY